One and the same sample provided the 30 T cell receptor beta chains below, sequenced in a study of OX40 agonist ivuxolimab in advanced cancers. TCRdb's table, derived via immunoSEQ multiplex PCR, lists solely in-frame clones and lacks some. The profile shows 55,000 to 75,000 clones, 80% to 90% of them singletons. Sample: CD4+ or CD8+ T cells sorted from blood, taken in a trial of the OX40 agonist ivuxolimab. Source of these receptors: an adult with an advanced solid tumor such as melanoma, head and neck, liver or kidney cancer.

The chain has TRBV30 and TRBJ2-7; no firm D call. CDR3 length equals 12 residues. Germline CDR1 and CDR2: GTSNPN and SVGIG (reference sequence). With 4 bases removed from V and 0 bases from J, the gap between germline ends came to 7 bases. Here the CDR3 DNA reads TGTGCCTGGATGGCGAGCTCCTACGAGCAGTACTTC. As protein: CAWMASSYEQYF.

About this clone: The sample carries other DNA sequences with the same CDR3. This CDR3 reads CAWSRQNYGYTF. CDR3 sequence (DNA): TGTGCCTGGAGTCGACAGAACTATGGCTACACCTTC. The rearrangement uses TRBV30 and TRBJ1-2, with D possibly being TRBD1 (5 bases). CDR1 and CDR2 from the germline V gene are GTSNPN and SVGIG (reference sequence). The CDR3 loop spans 12 amino acids. Trimming shortened V by 2 bases and J by 2 bases, and 6 bases separated the two germline ends.

This clone was seen a single time. The CDR3 region has the DNA TGTGCCAGCAGCGTAGGGTGGGCAGGGGCTCAAGAGACCCAGTACTTC. Protein sequence: CASSVGWAGAQETQYF. The chain links TRBV9 to TRBJ2-5; D possibly corresponds to TRBD1 (6 bases). V was shortened by 0 bases and J by 2 bases, with 14 bases between the two germline ends. The germline gives CDR1 SGDLS, CDR2 YYNGEE. CDR3 length equals 16 residues.

The table lists this clone with a count of one. V is TRBV5-1 and J is TRBJ1-4; D perhaps matches TRBD1 (5 bases). The V end was cut by 8 bases, the J end by 4 bases, with 18 bases between. This CDR3 has 15 amino acids. Germline V lookup: CDR1 SGHRS, CDR2 YFSETQ. For the CDR3, the DNA is TGCGCCAGTACCCCCTCCGGGGCGATTAATGAAAAACTGTTTTTT. Translated, it gives CASTPSGAINEKLFF.

This chain joins TRBV6-1 and TRBJ1-2; TRBD1 matches at 12 bases. The CDR3 runs 15 residues. V lost 2 bases and J lost 7; bases outside the gene matches: 5. CDR1 MNHNS and CDR2 SASEGT come from the germline V gene. The CDR3 DNA sequence: TGTGCCAGCAGTGAATTGGGACAGGGGGCACGTGGCTACACCTTC. It encodes CASSELGQGARGYTF.

CDR3 sequence: CASSYDQGAVDTQYF. The CDR3 DNA follows: TGTGCCAGCAGTTACGATCAGGGGGCAGTGGATACGCAGTATTTT. The rearrangement joins TRBV6-5 to TRBJ2-3; 8 positions agree with TRBD1. Germline CDR1 and CDR2: MNHEY and SVGAGI. V was clipped by 2 bases and J by 6 bases; unmatched bases: 7. The CDR3 has 15 amino acids.

This chain joins TRBV18 and TRBJ2-7; 7 bases fit TRBD1. With V trimmed by 9 bases and J by 0 bases, 5 bases remained unmatched. The CDR3 loop spans 13 amino acids. Germline CDR1 KGHSH, CDR2 LQKENI. CDR3 amino acids: CASSRGSSYEQYF. CDR3 sequence (DNA): TGTGCCAGTTCCAGGGGGAGCTCCTACGAGCAGTACTTC. Full variable domain (missing parts from reference TRBV18 and TRBJ2-7): NAGVMQNPRHLVRRRGQEARLRCSPMKGHSHVYWYRQLPEEGLKFMVYLQKENIIDESGMPKERFSAEFPKEGPSILRIQQVVRGDSAAYFCASSRGSSYEQYFGPGTRLTVT.

The genes are TRBV7-2 and TRBJ1-6, with D unclear. The germline CDR1 and CDR2 sequences are SGHTA and FQGNSA. This CDR3 is built from 13 residues. V was shortened by 4 bases and J by 9 bases, with 10 bases between the two germline ends. CDR3 amino acids: CASSSVALSPLHF. In nucleotides, the CDR3 is TGTGCCAGCAGCTCAGTCGCTCTTTCACCCCTCCACTTT.

The chain is built from TRBV7-6 and TRBJ2-1, with D possibly TRBD1 on 6 matching bases. The CDR3 covers 12 residues. Germline V gene lookup returns CDR1 SGHVS and CDR2 FNYEAQ. V was trimmed by 5 bases and J by 9 bases, leaving 11 bases between them. CDR3 in amino acids: CASSPYRAEQFF. The CDR3 nucleotides are TGTGCCAGCAGCCCGTACAGGGCTGAGCAGTTCTTC.

A few counts support this clone. The chain is built from TRBV7-2 and TRBJ1-1; TRBD1 matches 8 bases. The trim removed 4 bases at V and 5 bases at J, leaving 6 bases unmatched. CDR3 length: 14 residues. Germline CDR1 SGHTA, CDR2 FQGNSA. CDR3 sequence (DNA): TGTGCCAGCAGCTCGTGGACAGGGAAGACTGAAGCTTTCTTT. This codes for CASSSWTGKTEAFF.

For this clone: One end of the junction does not line up with germline, which may come from a read error. The rearrangement uses TRBV5-1 and TRBJ2-5, with 7 nucleotides matching TRBD2. The CDR3 is 16 residues long. Germline CDR1 is SGHRS and CDR2 is YFSETQ. CDR3 sequence reads: CASSWPLANLQQTQYF. DNA of the CDR3: TGCGCCAGCAGCTGGCCACTAGCGAACCTCCAACAGACCCAGTACTTC.

The CDR3 DNA is TGTGCCAGCAGCCCCGAAGCGGGGGCGTACAATGAGCAGTTCTTC. It encodes CASSPEAGAYNEQFF. This chain joins TRBV11-2 and TRBJ2-1; 8 nucleotides agree with TRBD2. CDR3 length: 15 residues. The germline gives CDR1 SGHAT, CDR2 FQNNGV. The trim removed 5 bases at V and 4 bases at J, leaving 7 bases unmatched. The variable domain in full, completed from reference TRBV11-2 and TRBJ2-1, reads EAGVAQSPRYKIIEKRQSVAFWCNPISGHATLYWYQQILGQGPKLLIQFQNNGVVDDSQLPKDRFSAERLKGVDSTLKIQPAKLEDSAVYLCASSPEAGAYNEQFFGPGTRLTVL.

The chain uses TRBV30 and TRBJ1-1, with D maybe TRBD1 (6 bases). V was pared by 2 bases and J by 0 bases, with 10 bases between. Germline CDR1 is GTSNPN and CDR2 is SVGIG (reference sequence). The CDR3 is 14 residues long. For the CDR3, the DNA is TGTGCCTGGAGTATTAGGGGGGTGAACACTGAAGCTTTCTTT. It is translated as CAWSIRGVNTEAFF.

The chain has TRBV29-1 and TRBJ2-7; no clear D. The germline V gene has CDR1 SQVTM and CDR2 ANQGSEA. The V end was cut by 7 bases, the J end by 0 bases, with 10 bases between. The CDR3 covers 12 residues. CDR3 nucleotide sequence: TGCAGCGGGGGATCTGACTCCTACGAGCAGTACTTC. Translation: CSGGSDSYEQYF.

The chain employs TRBV7-9 and TRBJ1-1, with D perhaps matching TRBD1 (5 bases). In germline, CDR1 is SEHNR, CDR2 FQNEAQ (reference sequence). The V end lost 5 bases, the J end lost 0 bases, and 19 bases lay between the germline ends. The CDR3 has 17 amino acids. CDR3 in amino acids: CASSPRTLTGMNTEAFF. CDR3 nucleotides: TGTGCCAGCAGCCCCAGAACCCTAACAGGCATGAACACTGAAGCTTTCTTT.

The rearrangement uses TRBV14 and TRBJ2-7; TRBD1 matches 8 bases. This CDR3 has 16 residues. J gave up 3 bases and V 0 bases, and 7 bases lay outside the gene matches. From germline, CDR1 is SGHDN and CDR2 FVKESK. CDR3 in amino acids: CASSQDLWTGLYEQYF. The CDR3 DNA reads TGTGCCAGCAGCCAAGATCTATGGACAGGGCTCTACGAGCAGTACTTC.

V and J are TRBV2 and TRBJ1-4, with D perhaps matching TRBD1 (6 bases). This CDR3 is built from 15 residues. Germline CDR1 SNHLY, CDR2 FYNNEI. The V end lost 3 bases, the J end lost 3 bases, and 11 bases lay between the germline ends. The CDR3, as DNA: TGTGCCAGCAGTGAGAATGGACAGCCTAATGAAAAACTGTTTTTT. Its protein is CASSENGQPNEKLFF.

The chain combines TRBV30 with TRBJ2-1; D gene unclear. Germline CDR1 GTSNPN, CDR2 SVGIG (reference sequence). This CDR3 is built from 14 residues. V was trimmed by 0 bases and J by 7 bases, leaving 13 bases between them. The CDR3 nucleotides are TGTGCCTGGAGTGTAATGGCAGGCCAGAATGAGCAGTTCTTC. Amino acid sequence: CAWSVMAGQNEQFF.

The CDR3 DNA is TGTGCCTGGAGCGTACCCACTGGCTGGGAGACCCAGTACTTC. Its protein product is CAWSVPTGWETQYF. The gene calls are TRBV30 and TRBJ2-5; the D is unclear. The germline V gene has CDR1 GTSNPN and CDR2 SVGIG (reference sequence). V gave up 3 bases and J gave up 5 bases, with 16 bases separating them. The CDR3 runs to 14 residues.

The gene calls are TRBV7-3 and TRBJ1-2; TRBD1 matches 8 bases. Trimming at V came to 2 bases and at J to 7 bases, leaving 12 bases not matched to a gene. CDR1 is SGHTA and CDR2 is FQGTGA in the germline V gene. The CDR3 loop spans 16 amino acids. The CDR3, as DNA: TGTGCCAGCAGCTTATGGGCCAGGGGGCCGTCTTTTGGCTACACCTTC. The encoded protein is CASSLWARGPSFGYTF.

The chain employs TRBV7-9 and TRBJ1-3; the match to TRBD1 covers 8 bases. With V trimmed by 6 bases and J by 4 bases, 8 bases remained unmatched. Germline V CDR1 and CDR2: SEHNR, FQNEAQ (reference sequence). CDR3 length: 15 residues. CDR3 coding DNA: TGTGCCAGCAGTTCTGGACAGGGCTTCGGAAACACCATATATTTT. As protein: CASSSGQGFGNTIYF. Together with reference TRBV7-9 and TRBJ1-3, the CDR3 gives the full variable domain: DTGVSQNPRHKITKRGQNVTFRCDPISEHNRLYWYRQTLGQGPEFLTYFQNEAQLEKSRLLSDRFSAERPKGSFSTLEIQRTEQGDSAMYLCASSSGQGFGNTIYFGEGSWLTVV.

This chain uses TRBV6-1 with TRBJ1-3; no definite D call. CDR1 MNHNS and CDR2 SASEGT come from the germline V gene. The CDR3 has 12 residues. Trimming removed 7 bases at V and 2 bases at J, with 6 bases between. CDR3 region: CASTEAGNTIYF. The CDR3 nucleotides read TGTGCCAGCACCGAAGCTGGAAACACCATATATTTT.

This clone has ten or more counts. This chain links TRBV18 with TRBJ1-1; TRBD1 matches 7 bases. J was trimmed by 4 bases and V by 6 bases; bases with no gene match: 5. The length of the CDR3 is 13 residues. Germline V gives CDR1 KGHSH, CDR2 LQKENI. The CDR3 sequence: CASSYRGSTEAFF. The CDR3 coding sequence is TGTGCCAGCTCTTACAGGGGTAGCACTGAAGCTTTCTTT.

The chain links TRBV7-8 to TRBJ1-5; perhaps TRBD1 as D (6 bases). Trimming took 2 bases from V and 3 from J, leaving 8 bases between them. CDR3 size: 14 residues. CDR1 is SGHVS, CDR2 FQNEAQ, per germline. In DNA, the CDR3 is TGTGCCAGCAGCTTATGGGACATCAATCAGCCCCAGCATTTT. It is translated as CASSLWDINQPQHF.

J is TRBJ2-7 and V is TRBV9; 8 nucleotides match TRBD2. The CDR3 is 14 residues long. After removal of 4 bases from V and 5 bases from J, the junction contained 8 bases not matched to a gene. Per the germline V gene, CDR1 is SGDLS and CDR2 is YYNGEE. The CDR3 reads CASSPGLERDEQYF. The DNA for the CDR3 is TGTGCCAGCAGCCCGGGACTAGAGCGTGACGAGCAGTACTTC.

This chain links TRBV10-3 with TRBJ2-7; 8 bases agree with TRBD1. The CDR3 loop spans 18 amino acids. The trim removed 1 base at V and 0 bases at J, leaving 11 bases unmatched. Germline loops: CDR1 ENHRY, CDR2 SYGVKD. DNA of the CDR3: TGTGCCATCAGTGAGTGGGGACAGGACATCAGGAGCTCCTACGAGCAGTACTTC. It encodes CAISEWGQDIRSSYEQYF.

V and J are TRBV28 and TRBJ1-5, with 8 bases identical to TRBD1. V shed 5 bases, J shed 5 bases, and the junction held 5 bases outside the gene matches. Germline V lookup: CDR1 MDHEN, CDR2 SYDVKM. The CDR3 is 14 residues long. The CDR3 protein is CASSQGAGDQPQHF. In DNA, the CDR3 is TGTGCCAGCAGTCAGGGGGCGGGGGATCAGCCCCAGCATTTT.

The chain uses TRBV28 and TRBJ2-7; tentatively, D is TRBD1 (7 bases). Per the germline V gene, CDR1 is MDHEN and CDR2 is SYDVKM. The CDR3 length is 12 residues. V lost 4 bases and J lost 4, with 8 bases in between. The CDR3 is CASSSGGYEQYF. CDR3 DNA sequence: TGTGCCAGCAGTTCAGGGGGGTACGAGCAGTACTTC.

The chain employs TRBV7-2 and TRBJ2-2; D not certain. Trimming cost V 2 bases and J 3 bases, with 7 bases left between them. This CDR3 contains 14 residues. CDR1 and CDR2 (germline): SGHTA, FQGNSA. The DNA for the CDR3 is TGTGCCAGCAGCTTAACGGCATACACCGGGGAGCTGTTTTTT. It codes for CASSLTAYTGELFF. Combining the CDR3 with reference TRBV7-2 and TRBJ2-2 gives the whole variable domain GAGVSQSPSNKVTEKGKDVELRCDPISGHTALYWYRQSLGQGLEFLIYFQGNSAPDKSGLPSDRFSAERTGGSVSTLTIQRTQQEDSAVYLCASSLTAYTGELFFGEGSRLTVL.

This clone was detected only once. This rearrangement joins TRBV7-9 to TRBJ1-2, with D possibly TRBD1 on 6 matching bases. Germline CDR1 is SEHNR and CDR2 is FQNEAQ (reference sequence). V lost 5 bases to trimming and J lost 7 bases, with 17 bases between them. The CDR3 is made up of 14 amino acids. The CDR3 spells CASSQEHRATGYTF. The CDR3 DNA reads as TGTGCCAGCAGCCAAGAGCACAGGGCAACTGGCTACACCTTC.